The 3 T cell receptor beta chains presented below share a single source sample, sequenced in a study of blood T cell repertoires in COVID-19. TCRdb's table, derived via immunoSEQ multiplex PCR, lists solely in-frame clones and lacks some. This sample has around 78,000 clones, with 77% found just once. The sample was peripheral blood. The receptors shown here come from a human donor in a cohort sampled during active COVID-19.

The rearrangement links TRBV9 to TRBJ1-3, with 11 bases identical to TRBD1. Germline CDR1 and CDR2: SGDLS and YYNGEE. There are 18 residues in the CDR3. With 0 bases clipped from V and 2 bases from J, the junction kept 7 bases outside the gene matches. DNA of the CDR3: TGTGCCAGCAGCGTAGCTTCGGGACAGGGGGTAGCTGGAAACACCATATATTTT. Residues: CASSVASGQGVAGNTIYF.

The chain is built from TRBV18 and TRBJ1-1, with 10 bases fitting TRBD1. With 1 base clipped from V and 3 bases from J, the junction kept 2 bases outside the gene matches. Germline CDR1 KGHSH, CDR2 LQKENI. The CDR3 totals 15 residues. The CDR3, as DNA: TGTGCCAGCTCACCACGGGACAGGGGTGACACTGAAGCTTTCTTT. It is translated as CASSPRDRGDTEAFF.

The chain links TRBV20-1 to TRBJ2-3, with 8 bases matching TRBD2. The trim removed 3 bases at V and 0 bases at J, leaving 8 bases unmatched. The CDR3 totals 16 residues. From germline, CDR1 is DFQATT and CDR2 SNEGSKA (reference sequence). The CDR3: CSASRTSWASTDTQYF. The CDR3 DNA sequence: TGCAGTGCTAGTAGGACTAGCTGGGCGAGCACAGATACGCAGTATTTT.